The 13 T cell receptor beta chains presented below share a single source sample, sequenced in a study of T cells expressing NK-cell markers. One entry per CDR3 protein, without DNA, is what TCRdb gives after re-calling the 5' RACE reads. This sample's table reports hundreds of thousands of distinct CDR3 sequences. Sequencing was done on a sample of blood T cells: a sorted CD56 or NKG2C T cell subset, CD4+ or CD8+ T cells, or bulk PBMC T cells (not recorded which). Receptors were obtained from a young man in good health.

V gene TRBV4-2 combines with J gene TRBJ2-1; TCRdb's D call, TRBD2, is unchecked because there is no DNA. This CDR3 has 15 amino acids. The V gene's germline CDR1 is LGHNA and CDR2 YNFKEQ. CDR3 residues: CASSPGLDSYNEQFF.

V usage is TRBV6-2 or TRBV6-3 and J usage is TRBJ1-2; TCRdb gives TRBD1 as the D gene, but with no DNA this cannot be confirmed. Germline V gives CDR1 MNHEY, CDR2 SVGEGT. The CDR3 has 14 amino acids. The CDR3 reads CASRRSGTGYGYTF.

CDR3 sequence: CSARDLLTSVSYEQYF. The V call is TRBV20-1, the J call TRBJ2-7; TCRdb selects TRBD2, and the lack of DNA leaves this call unchecked. This CDR3 is built from 16 residues. Germline CDR1 DFQATT, CDR2 SNEGSKA (reference sequence).

The CDR3 sequence is CASSYGGLEQFF. The rearrangement joins TRBV12-3 or TRBV12-4 to TRBJ2-1; TCRdb's D call, TRBD1, is unchecked because there is no DNA. CDR3 length equals 12 residues.

The chain recombines TRBV10-2 with TRBJ2-3. The germline V gene encodes CDR1 WSHSY and CDR2 SAAADI. This CDR3 is 15 amino acids long. This CDR3 reads CASTDGFFDTDTQYF.

V and J are TRBV19 and TRBJ2-7; absent DNA, TCRdb's TRBD1 call cannot be checked. The CDR3 spans 15 residues. Germline V gene sequence: CDR1 LNHDA, CDR2 SQIVND (reference sequence). The CDR3 sequence: CASSYRDRGSYEQYF.

The chain carries TRBV28 and TRBJ1-5; the D call of TRBD1 rests on TCRdb alone, since no DNA is present to check it. Germline CDR1 reads MDHEN; CDR2 reads SYDVKM. The CDR3 extends over 15 amino acids. The CDR3 here is CASTYLDSSNQPQHF.

V is TRBV5-1 and J is TRBJ2-1; the TCRdb call, TRBD2, lacks DNA for checking. There are 15 residues in the CDR3. CDR1 and CDR2 (germline): SGHRS, YFSETQ. The CDR3 sequence is CASGAASPTYNEQFF.

This sequence joins TRBV25-1 and TRBJ1-5; TCRdb calls TRBD1, which cannot be checked without DNA. This CDR3 contains 15 residues. CDR1 MGHDK and CDR2 SYGVNS come from the germline V gene. This CDR3 reads CASSDSGRGNQPQHF.

CDR3 sequence reads: CASSSRTKSNEQFF. The V and J genes are TRBV3-1 and TRBJ2-1; the D gene TCRdb calls, TRBD1, cannot be checked with no DNA. This CDR3 is 14 amino acids long. Germline V CDR1 and CDR2: LGHDT, YNNKEL (reference sequence).

The V and J genes are TRBV9 and TRBJ1-2. The V gene's germline CDR1 is SGDLS and CDR2 YYNGEE. The CDR3 is made up of 15 amino acids. CDR3 sequence reads: CASSVEGPFNGGYTF.

The chain recombines TRBV6-5 with TRBJ2-3; the TRBD1 assignment by TCRdb is unverifiable without DNA. The CDR3 consists of 15 residues. CDR1 and CDR2 (germline): MNHEY, SVGAGI. CDR3 amino acids: CASRPGQGLSDTQYF.

This chain uses TRBV19 with TRBJ2-2. Germline V gene data show CDR1 as LNHDA and CDR2 as SQIVND (reference sequence). This CDR3 is built from 21 residues. The CDR3 spells CASSIVDLFRLTLGNAGELFF.